The clone carrying this T cell receptor (beta chain) has just a few counts. The data originate from a study of T-cell memory formation after mild COVID-19. TCRdb re-called the 5' RACE reads with MiXCR, one entry per CDR3 protein. The profile covers around 250,000 distinct CDR3 sequences, with approximately 9% appearing a single time and 22% taken by the ten largest. The CDR3 covers 14 residues. Trimming removed 3 bases at V and 2 bases at J, with 10 bases between. The sample taken for sequencing was PBMCs or a T cell subset sorted from them (not recorded which). The receptor was derived from a young man who had mild COVID-19 (a few samples of this study predate the infection). Cell type and time point are not known. The V and J genes are TRBV12-3 or TRBV12-4 and TRBJ1-1; the D is unclear. The CDR3 reads CASSFSDLNTEAFF. The CDR3 DNA is TGTGCCAGCAGTTTTTCAGACCTCAACACTGAAGCTTTCTTT.